Listed below are T cell receptor beta chains from one sample, sequenced in a study of cytomegalovirus exposure and HLA in healthy donors. The assay was immunoSEQ multiplex PCR, and TCRdb's table has in-frame clones only and misses some. The sample consists of some 200,000 clones, more than 75% of them appearing once. The sample taken for sequencing was PBMCs. The source is a woman younger than 35 in good health and CMV-seronegative. CDR3s include the opening cysteine and the closing phenylalanine or tryptophan. The D gene is left open where the match is weak. Clone size is shown for a subset of rows, as once, few, many or a class of expanded clone.

D gene	J gene	clone size	V gene	CDR3 DNA	CDR3 protein
TRBD1	TRBJ1-1	NA	TRBV12-5	TGTGCTAGTGGTTTAAGAATACTGGGGACAGGCATGAACACTGAAGCTTTCTTT	CASGLRILGTGMNTEAFF
NA	TRBJ1-5	NA	TRBV19	TGTGCCAGTATCCTAAGGGGGGGGAAGGGTCAGCCCCAGCATTTT	CASILRGGKGQPQHF
TRBD2	TRBJ2-1	NA	TRBV19	TGTGCCAGTAGTATAGATAGGACTAGCAACGGTGAGCAGTTCTTC	CASSIDRTSNGEQFF
NA	TRBJ1-2	NA	TRBV27	TGTGCCACCCGGGAGGCGGGGGGAAGATATGGCTACACCTTC	CATREAGGRYGYTF
TRBD1	TRBJ1-2	NA	TRBV25-1	TGTGCCAGCAGTGAGCCAGGGGACAGGGGGCGCCTCTATGGCTACACCTTC	CASSEPGDRGRLYGYTF
NA	TRBJ1-2	once	TRBV6-5	TGTGCCAGCAGTTATGGGGGGGGCGAGTATGGCTACACCTTC	CASSYGGGEYGYTF
TRBD2	TRBJ2-7	NA	TRBV7-6	TGTGCCAGCAGCCCCGTTGTTGATAGCGGGAGGGCGGCCTACGAGCAGTACTTC	CASSPVVDSGRAAYEQYF
NA	TRBJ1-1	NA	TRBV6-5	TGTGCCAGCAGTGGGGGGTTTACTGAAGCTTTCTTT	CASSGGFTEAFF
NA	TRBJ1-1	NA	TRBV6-5	TGTGCTAGCAGTTACTCGAGGGCAGGTAGGACTGAAGCTTTCTTT	CASSYSRAGRTEAFF
NA	TRBJ1-2	NA	TRBV27	TGTGCCAGCAGTTTATCCTATGGACAGATTTATGGCTACACCTTC	CASSLSYGQIYGYTF
TRBD1	TRBJ2-2	NA	TRBV5-4	TGTGCCACCCTCCCCGCAGGGGGAAACACCGGGGAGCTGTTTTTT	CATLPAGGNTGELFF
TRBD2	TRBJ2-1	NA	TRBV30	TGTGCCTGGAGTCTCCTAGCGGCGAGCTCCTACAATGAGCAGTTCTTC	CAWSLLAASSYNEQFF
TRBD2	TRBJ2-7	NA	TRBV25-1	TGTGCCAGCAGTGCGGGACTAGAGTACGAGCAGTACTTC	CASSAGLEYEQYF
NA	TRBJ1-5	NA	TRBV6-4	TGTGCCAGCAGTGACTCGGTAGGTAGGCAGGGGTTAGGTAGCAATCAGCCCCAGCATTTT	CASSDSVGRQGLGSNQPQHF